Following are 17 T cell receptor beta chains from one sample sequenced in a study of blood T cell repertoires in COVID-19. Method: immunoSEQ multiplex PCR; TCRdb's copy keeps in-frame clones and lacks some. Counted here are about 120,000 clones, 70% to 90% occurring once; the ten biggest clones make up under 5%. The material sequenced was peripheral blood. Source of these receptors: a man in his 60s with acute or convalescent COVID-19.

This CDR3 reads CASSLQFILDEQFF. CDR3 nucleotides: TGTGCCAGCAGCCTACAGTTCATCCTTGATGAGCAGTTCTTC. This chain links TRBV2 with TRBJ2-1, with D unresolved. V was clipped by 6 bases and J by 8 bases, with 17 bases between them. CDR3 length equals 14 residues. CDR1 is SNHLY and CDR2 is FYNNEI in the germline V gene.

The chain recombines TRBV7-9 with TRBJ1-2; D is ambiguous. Germline loops: CDR1 SEHNR, CDR2 FQNEAQ (reference sequence). The CDR3 totals 14 residues. V lost 0 bases and J lost 2, with 7 bases in between. CDR3 protein: CASSLAPENYGYTF. Here the CDR3 DNA reads TGTGCCAGCAGCTTAGCCCCAGAAAACTATGGCTACACCTTC.

The V gene is TRBV5-8, the J gene TRBJ2-2; 8 positions agree with TRBD1. This CDR3 is built from 15 residues. After removal of 4 bases from V and 6 bases from J, the junction contained 8 bases not matched to a gene. CDR1 and CDR2 from the germline V gene are SGHTS and YDEGEE. CDR3 coding DNA: TGTGCCAGCAGCACCTTGACAGGGGCCGCCGGGGAGCTGTTTTTT. It translates to CASSTLTGAAGELFF.

The chain couples TRBV7-2 to TRBJ2-2, with D tentatively TRBD1 (6 bases). Trimming stripped 8 bases from V and 8 bases from J, with 9 bases between. This CDR3 spans 11 amino acids. Germline assignment: CDR1 SGHTA and CDR2 FQGNSA. CDR3 DNA: TGTGCCAGCCGCGACAGGGGGGAGCTGTTTTTT. Translated, it gives CASRDRGELFF.

The chain couples TRBV5-6 to TRBJ2-7; D unclear. There are 13 residues in the CDR3. Germline V gives CDR1 SGHDT, CDR2 YYEEEE. The V gene lost 1 base and the J gene lost 1 base, with 6 bases spanning the gap. The CDR3 DNA reads as TGTGCCAGCAGCTTGCTGACTTCCTACGAGCAGTACTTC. Its protein product is CASSLLTSYEQYF.

The V call is TRBV7-2, the J call TRBJ2-7; 10 bases map to TRBD2. Trimming took 6 bases from V and 5 from J; bases not matched to a gene: 7. The CDR3 is 14 residues long. Germline-derived CDR1 and CDR2 are SGHTA and FQGNSA. The CDR3 spells CASSPAGGPHEQYF. The CDR3 nucleotides read TGTGCCAGCAGTCCAGCGGGAGGGCCGCACGAGCAGTACTTC.

The chain's CDR3 is CASSPTGTSGYEQYF. The CDR3 nucleotides are TGTGCCAGCAGCCCTACCGGGACTAGCGGCTACGAGCAGTACTTC. The gene calls are TRBV4-2 and TRBJ2-7; 11 nucleotides match TRBD2. Germline V lookup: CDR1 LGHNA, CDR2 YNFKEQ. The CDR3 is 15 residues long. The junction had 5 bases not matched to a gene; V was cut back by 4 bases and J by 3 bases.

This clone was observed a handful of times. The V gene is TRBV2, the J gene TRBJ2-1, with a tentative D call TRBD2 (6 bases). Germline V lookup: CDR1 SNHLY, CDR2 FYNNEI. Trimming shortened V by 8 bases and J by 4 bases, and 24 bases separated the two germline ends. CDR3 length equals 17 residues. The CDR3 bases are TGTGCCAGCCAGAAGGAGGGTGGGACTTATTTATACAATGAGCAGTTCTTC. Translated: CASQKEGGTYLYNEQFF.

The V gene is TRBV7-2, the J gene TRBJ1-6, with 9 bases aligning to TRBD1. This CDR3 region has 15 residues. The germline gives CDR1 SGHTA, CDR2 FQGNSA. Trimming at V came to 5 bases and at J to 9 bases, leaving 8 bases not matched to a gene. This CDR3 is CASSPPGQGLSPLHF. DNA for the CDR3: TGTGCCAGCAGCCCTCCGGGACAGGGCCTTTCACCCCTCCACTTT.

The rearrangement joins TRBV23-1 to TRBJ2-7, with 10 positions matching TRBD2. TRBV23-1 belongs to the ORF category, with a function that is uncertain. The CDR3 totals 12 residues. Here the CDR3 DNA reads TGCGCGGAGGAGCGGGAGGGCTACGAGCAGTACTTC. It yields the protein CAEEREGYEQYF.

The V call is TRBV11-1, the J call TRBJ1-2, with D maybe TRBD1 (5 bases). This CDR3 region has 14 residues. Germline loops: CDR1 SGHAT, CDR2 FQDESV (reference sequence). The germline V and J ends were trimmed by 1 base and 1 base, with 7 bases remaining between them. CDR3 loop: CASSLGQLNYGYTF. CDR3 nucleotide sequence: TGTGCCAGCAGCTTAGGACAGCTTAACTATGGCTACACCTTC.

This chain links TRBV9 with TRBJ2-2; D is unclear. V lost 7 bases and J 0 bases, leaving 7 bases between the germline ends. The germline gives CDR1 SGDLS, CDR2 YYNGEE. This CDR3 contains 13 residues. The CDR3 loop is CASGTTNTGELFF. CDR3 coding DNA: TGTGCCAGCGGCACGACGAACACCGGGGAGCTGTTTTTT.

This clone showed up just once. V usage is TRBV5-4 and J usage is TRBJ2-1; D is possibly TRBD2 (5 bases). The germline gives CDR1 SGHNT, CDR2 YYREEE (reference sequence). V was shortened by 1 base and J by 0 bases, with 11 bases between the two germline ends. CDR3 length: 16 residues. CDR3 bases: TGTGCCAGCAGCTTGAAGCGGCTGGCCTCCTACAATGAGCAGTTCTTC. This translates into CASSLKRLASYNEQFF. Full variable domain (outside the CDR3, taken from reference TRBV5-4 and TRBJ2-1): ETGVTQSPTHLIKTRGQQVTLRCSSQSGHNTVSWYQQALGQGPQFIFQYYREEENGRGNFPPRFSGLQFPNYSSELNVNALELDDSALYLCASSLKRLASYNEQFFGPGTRLTVL.

This clone was counted a single time. The chain carries TRBV19 and TRBJ1-5, with D unclear. The CDR3 runs 15 residues. Germline CDR1 and CDR2: LNHDA and SQIVND (reference sequence). V lost 4 bases and J 0 bases, leaving 10 bases between the germline ends. The CDR3 bases are TGTGCCAGTAGTAAGTGGGCTTATAGCAATCAGCCCCAGCATTTT. Protein product: CASSKWAYSNQPQHF.

The chain recombines TRBV29-1 with TRBJ1-1; TRBD1 matches 7 bases. CDR3 length equals 12 residues. In germline, CDR1 is SQVTM, CDR2 ANQGSEA. Trimming cost V 6 bases and J 7 bases; bases outside gene matches: 8. The CDR3 sequence is CSVVRDSDEAFF. The CDR3 DNA follows: TGCAGCGTCGTCCGGGACAGTGATGAAGCTTTCTTT.

The chain employs TRBV19 and TRBJ1-2, with TRBD1 matching over 10 bases. Germline CDR1 and CDR2: LNHDA and SQIVND (reference sequence). This CDR3 is built from 15 residues. After removal of 8 bases from V and 2 bases from J, the junction contained 8 bases not matched to a gene. CDR3 nucleotide sequence: TGTGCCAGTTTTTCGCGGGACAGGGGCAACTATGGCTACACCTTC. Protein sequence: CASFSRDRGNYGYTF.

CDR3 amino acids: CASSLSQEPYEQYF. The CDR3, as DNA: TGTGCCAGCAGCTTAAGCCAGGAACCCTACGAGCAGTACTTC. The V call is TRBV7-2, the J call TRBJ2-7; the D is unclear. V dropped 2 bases and J dropped 2 bases, with 10 bases sitting between them. Per germline, CDR1 SGHTA and CDR2 FQGNSA. This CDR3 spans 14 amino acids.